The source of this TCR beta chain is a study of T-cell reconstitution after alpha-beta-depleted transplantation in children. This clonotype was counted at least ten times. What it binds is not known. Study-wide points: Alpha-beta T cells present about two months after transplant were reported to originate from several hundred expanded graft clones. Newly produced T cells mostly provided counts and TCRbeta diversity after one year, as hyperexpanded clones declined. Certain patients had high TCRbeta diversity at day 60, and it came from recipient T cells and thymic progenitors that survived.

Germline V gene lookup returns CDR1 SGHTA and CDR2 FQGNSA. Trimming stripped 2 bases from V and 3 bases from J, with 11 bases between. The CDR3 contains 15 residues. Unique molecular identifiers were incorporated into the prepared TCRbeta library. From the PCR reads, TCRdb called clonotypes with MiXCR, one entry per CDR3 protein. The sample consists of around 700,000 distinct CDR3 sequences, around 14% of them appearing once. The TCR sequence derives from a girl aged 2 to 10 with congenital amegakaryocytic thrombocytopenia, due to receive a stem cell transplant. Sequenced material: PBMCs, taken before TCRalphabeta/CD19-depleted stem cell transplant. This rearrangement joins TRBV7-2 to TRBJ2-1; D perhaps matches TRBD2 (7 bases). The DNA of the CDR3 is TGTGCCAGCAGCTTAAAGGGGGGGCACTACAATGAGCAGTTCTTC. It codes for CASSLKGGHYNEQFF.